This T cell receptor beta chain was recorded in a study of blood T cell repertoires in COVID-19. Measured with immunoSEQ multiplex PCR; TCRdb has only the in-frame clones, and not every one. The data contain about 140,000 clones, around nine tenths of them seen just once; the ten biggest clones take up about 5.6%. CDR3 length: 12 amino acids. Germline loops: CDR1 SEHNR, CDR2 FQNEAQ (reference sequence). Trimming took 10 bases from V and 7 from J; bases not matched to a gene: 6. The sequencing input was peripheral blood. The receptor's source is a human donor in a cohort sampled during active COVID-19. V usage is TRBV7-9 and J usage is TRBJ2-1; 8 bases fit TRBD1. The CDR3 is CAIRQGINEQFF. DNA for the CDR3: TGTGCCATCAGACAGGGGATAAATGAGCAGTTCTTC. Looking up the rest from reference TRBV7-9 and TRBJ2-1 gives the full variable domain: DTGVSQNPRHKITKRGQNVTFRCDPISEHNRLYWYRQTLGQGPEFLTYFQNEAQLEKSRLLSDRFSAERPKGSFSTLEIQRTEQGDSAMYLCAIRQGINEQFFGPGTRLTVL.